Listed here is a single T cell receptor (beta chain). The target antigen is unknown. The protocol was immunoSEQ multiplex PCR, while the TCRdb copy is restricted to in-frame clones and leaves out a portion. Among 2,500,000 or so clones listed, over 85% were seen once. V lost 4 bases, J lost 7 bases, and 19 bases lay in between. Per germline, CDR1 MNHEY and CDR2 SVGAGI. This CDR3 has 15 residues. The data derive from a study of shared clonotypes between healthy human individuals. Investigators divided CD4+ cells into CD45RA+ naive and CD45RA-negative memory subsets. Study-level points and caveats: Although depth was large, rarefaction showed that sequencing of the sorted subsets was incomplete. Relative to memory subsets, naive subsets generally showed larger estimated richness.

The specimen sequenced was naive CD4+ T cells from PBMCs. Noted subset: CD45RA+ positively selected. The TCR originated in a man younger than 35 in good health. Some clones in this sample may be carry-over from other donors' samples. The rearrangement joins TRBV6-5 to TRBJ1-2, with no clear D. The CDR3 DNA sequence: TGTGCCAGCAGTTTGGGAGGCCTGCCGGGGAGTGGCTACACCTTC. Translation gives CASSLGGLPGSGYTF.